Listed here are 21 T cell receptor beta chains from one sample, sequenced in a study of blood T cell repertoires in COVID-19 (dated by TCRdb to 2018 to 2020). Library prep was done by the immunoSEQ multiplex PCR assay. The table was pulled from immuneACCESS by TCRdb, which kept in-frame rearrangements only. Such tables lose some clones; where checked, under half of the loss comes from unresolved V genes, and the rest has no known cause. This sample lists 80,000 to 100,000 clones; around 87% were detected once. The ten largest clones represent 15% to 20% of the sample. Specimen: peripheral blood. The receptors shown here come from a human donor in a cohort sampled during active COVID-19.

This clone was seen only a few times. The V and J genes are TRBV2 and TRBJ1-3; no firm D call. CDR3 length equals 15 residues. V shed 8 bases and J shed 0 bases, with 14 bases lying between them. CDR1 is SNHLY and CDR2 is FYNNEI in the germline V gene. The CDR3, as DNA: TGTGCCAGCTCCGAAGACACCAGCTCTGGAAACACCATATATTTT. Translated: CASSEDTSSGNTIYF. The entire variable domain, with the rest obtained from reference TRBV2 and TRBJ1-3, is as follows: EPEVTQTPSHQVTQMGQEVILRCVPISNHLYFYWYRQILGQKVEFLVSFYNNEISEKSEIFDDQFSVERPDGSNFTLKIRSTKLEDSAMYFCASSEDTSSGNTIYFGEGSWLTVV.

The J gene is TRBJ2-3, the V gene TRBV4-3; D is unclear. The germline V gene has CDR1 LGHNA and CDR2 YSLEER. The germline V and J ends were trimmed by 5 bases and 3 bases, with 9 bases remaining between them. There are 13 residues in the CDR3. In DNA, the CDR3 is TGCGCCAGCAGCTTGCGTTGGACAGATACGCAGTATTTT. It is translated as CASSLRWTDTQYF.

J is TRBJ2-5 and V is TRBV12-5; possibly TRBD2 for D (5 bases). The germline V gene encodes CDR1 LGHNT and CDR2 FRNRAP. The ends were cut back, 3 bases at V and 5 bases at J, with 13 bases in the middle. CDR3 length: 14 amino acids. CDR3 nucleotides: TGTGCTAGTGGTTTCACTAGTTATGTGGAGACCCAGTACTTC. The encoded protein is CASGFTSYVETQYF. Looking up the rest from reference TRBV12-5 and TRBJ2-5 gives the full variable domain: DARVTQTPRHKVTEMGQEVTMRCQPILGHNTVFWYRQTMMQGLELLAYFRNRAPLDDSGMPKDRFSAEMPDATLATLKIQPSEPRDSAVYFCASGFTSYVETQYFGPGTRLLVL.

The chain employs TRBV7-8 and TRBJ1-4, with D perhaps matching TRBD1 (6 bases). The germline CDR1 and CDR2 sequences are SGHVS and FQNEAQ. V gave up 5 bases and J gave up 3 bases, with 13 bases separating them. The CDR3 contains 15 residues. CDR3 nucleotides: TGTGCCAGCAGCAAGAGGGGGGGGGCTAATGAAAAACTGTTTTTT. Encoded protein: CASSKRGGANEKLFF.

The J gene is TRBJ2-7, the V gene TRBV6-1; tentatively, D is TRBD1 (6 bases). The V and J ends lost 3 bases and 5 bases respectively, with 20 bases between them. The CDR3 sequence is 16 residues long. The germline gives CDR1 MNHNS, CDR2 SASEGT. Here the CDR3 reads CASSDPRGNTGNEQYF. The CDR3 DNA is TGTGCCAGCAGTGATCCCCGCGGAAACACAGGGAACGAGCAGTACTTC.

This clone was seen only once. The V and J genes are TRBV2 and TRBJ1-2, with D possibly TRBD1 on 5 matching bases. Germline assignment: CDR1 SNHLY and CDR2 FYNNEI. The CDR3 covers 14 residues. V shed 6 bases and J shed 3 bases, with 14 bases lying between them. In DNA, the CDR3 is TGTGCCAGCAGGCTGGATGCGGGGGACTATGGCTACACCTTC. Translating it yields CASRLDAGDYGYTF.

The genes are TRBV7-9 and TRBJ1-2, with D possibly TRBD1 on 5 matching bases. Trimming cost V 5 bases and J 2 bases, with 12 bases left between them. The germline gives CDR1 SEHNR, CDR2 FQNEAQ (reference sequence). This CDR3 is built from 14 residues. CDR3 coding DNA: TGTGCCAGCAGCCCGGGGGGGGTAAACTATGGCTACACCTTC. Amino acid sequence: CASSPGGVNYGYTF. The complete variable domain, with remaining parts taken from reference TRBV7-9 and TRBJ1-2, reads DTGVSQNPRHKITKRGQNVTFRCDPISEHNRLYWYRQTLGQGPEFLTYFQNEAQLEKSRLLSDRFSAERPKGSFSTLEIQRTEQGDSAMYLCASSPGGVNYGYTFGSGTRLTVV.

The chain carries TRBV18 and TRBJ2-1; 11 bases match TRBD2. This CDR3 spans 18 amino acids. Germline assignment: CDR1 KGHSH and CDR2 LQKENI. Unmatched junction bases numbered 8, after V lost 0 bases and J lost 4 bases. Here the CDR3 reads CASSPPGLRLAGYNEQFF. CDR3 nucleotides: TGTGCCAGCTCACCACCAGGTTTACGACTAGCGGGATACAATGAGCAGTTCTTC.

V and J are TRBV19 and TRBJ1-5; TRBD1 aligns across 8 bases. The V and J ends lost 0 bases and 3 bases, in that order; junction bases with no gene match: 7. CDR1 is LNHDA, CDR2 SQIVND, per germline (reference sequence). CDR3 length equals 17 residues. Written as DNA, the CDR3 is TGTGCCAGTAGTATAGATGGAGCAGGGGGCGTCAATCAGCCCCAGCATTTT. Its translation: CASSIDGAGGVNQPQHF.

The chain joins TRBV9 to TRBJ2-7; perhaps TRBD2 as D (5 bases). V was pared by 7 bases and J by 0 bases, with 8 bases between. Looked up from germline, CDR1 is SGDLS and CDR2 is YYNGEE. The CDR3 length is 12 residues. The CDR3 loop reads CASGSGSYEQYF. CDR3 DNA: TGTGCCAGCGGGAGTGGCTCCTACGAGCAGTACTTC.

The chain employs TRBV24-1 and TRBJ2-1; 10 bases map to TRBD1. Trimming removed 3 bases from V and 12 bases from J; junction bases left unmatched: 4. The CDR3 is 13 residues long. The V gene's germline CDR1 is KGHDR and CDR2 SFDVKD. The CDR3 DNA sequence: TGTGCCACCAGTGATACCCGGGACAGGGGGCAGTTCTTC. Translated, it gives CATSDTRDRGQFF.

This clone was recorded only once. This chain uses TRBV6-5 with TRBJ1-2; 7 bases agree with TRBD1. V shed 4 bases and J 2 bases; nucleotides not matched to a gene: 7. Germline lookup yields CDR1 MNHEY and CDR2 SVGAGI. The CDR3 is made up of 15 amino acids. CDR3 residues: CASSWSGQPNYGYTF. CDR3 DNA: TGTGCCAGCAGTTGGTCGGGACAGCCGAACTATGGCTACACCTTC.

V usage is TRBV27 and J usage is TRBJ2-7; TRBD2 might be the D (6 bases). The germline V gene has CDR1 MNHEY and CDR2 SMNVEV (reference sequence). The CDR3 spans 13 residues. Trimming pared 8 bases from V and 2 bases from J, leaving 13 bases between. The CDR3 is CASRLGSTYEQYF. Written as DNA, the CDR3 is TGTGCCAGCCGACTAGGGTCTACCTACGAGCAGTACTTC.

V gene TRBV7-9 combines with J gene TRBJ2-3, with 8 bases that match TRBD2. The CDR3 covers 15 residues. Germline V gene lookup returns CDR1 SEHNR and CDR2 FQNEAQ (reference sequence). Losses at the gene ends were 4 bases for V and 5 bases for J; bases not matched to a gene: 8. CDR3 bases: TGTGCCAGCAGCTCCATGGGACTAGACATAGATACGCAGTATTTT. It is translated as CASSSMGLDIDTQYF.

This clone has more than one count but fewer than ten. The chain is built from TRBV28 and TRBJ1-5; possible D gene TRBD1, 5 bases. The CDR3 is 15 residues long. V was cut by 6 bases and J by 7 bases, with 19 bases left in between. Germline loops: CDR1 MDHEN, CDR2 SYDVKM. The CDR3 loop is CASRGPGSETQPQHF. DNA of the CDR3: TGTGCCAGCAGGGGGCCCGGGTCTGAGACCCAGCCCCAGCATTTT.

The chain recombines TRBV28 with TRBJ2-7; perhaps TRBD1 as D (7 bases). The length of the CDR3 is 13 residues. Germline loops: CDR1 MDHEN, CDR2 SYDVKM. The V end lost 3 bases, the J end lost 7 bases, and 13 bases lay between the germline ends. The CDR3 region is CASSLIQGGEQYF. The CDR3 DNA follows: TGTGCCAGCAGTTTGATCCAGGGGGGAGAGCAGTACTTC.

The V and J genes are TRBV19 and TRBJ1-5; 8 bases fit TRBD1. CDR1 is LNHDA and CDR2 is SQIVND in the germline V gene (reference sequence). J was trimmed by 7 bases and V by 5 bases; bases with no gene match: 7. CDR3 length equals 14 residues. CDR3 loop: CASSSGQGGQPQHF. CDR3 in DNA: TGTGCCAGTAGTTCAGGACAGGGCGGGCAGCCCCAGCATTTT.

The V call is TRBV19, the J call TRBJ1-2, with 7 nucleotides matching TRBD1. Germline CDR1 LNHDA, CDR2 SQIVND (reference sequence). This CDR3 region has 17 residues. With V trimmed by 7 bases and J by 0 bases, 14 bases remained unmatched. The CDR3 region is CASNSLRGEETNYGYTF. In nucleotides, the CDR3 is TGTGCCAGTAACTCCCTCAGGGGGGAAGAGACTAACTATGGCTACACCTTC. Full variable domain (outside the CDR3, taken from reference TRBV19 and TRBJ1-2): DGGITQSPKYLFRKEGQNVTLSCEQNLNHDAMYWYRQDPGQGLRLIYYSQIVNDFQKGDIAEGYSVSREKKESFPLTVTSAQKNPTAFYLCASNSLRGEETNYGYTFGSGTRLTVV.

This clone has a handful of counts. The chain links TRBV5-4 to TRBJ2-7, with TRBD2 matching over 9 bases. Per the germline V gene, CDR1 is SGHNT and CDR2 is YYREEE (reference sequence). This CDR3 has 14 amino acids. V lost 5 bases and J lost 3; bases outside the gene matches: 6. The CDR3 DNA follows: TGTGCCAGCAGTTCACTAGCGGGTAGCTACGAGCAGTACTTC. This sequence encodes CASSSLAGSYEQYF.

The chain carries TRBV9 and TRBJ2-2; 9 bases align to TRBD1. Germline CDR1 reads SGDLS; CDR2 reads YYNGEE. The junction had 12 bases not matched to a gene; V was cut back by 2 bases and J by 4 bases. The CDR3 spans 18 residues. Here the CDR3 DNA reads TGTGCCAGCAGCGTGGGACAGGGTCTCCGATCGGGCACCGGGGAGCTGTTTTTT. It specifies CASSVGQGLRSGTGELFF.

The chain carries TRBV2 and TRBJ2-1; the match to TRBD2 covers 14 bases. This CDR3 spans 16 amino acids. CDR1 is SNHLY and CDR2 is FYNNEI in the germline V gene. The trim removed 11 bases at V and 8 bases at J, leaving 14 bases unmatched. CDR3 bases: TGTGCCCAGGACAGGGGGGGACTAGCGGGAGCCTATGAGCAGTTCTTC. Protein sequence: CAQDRGGLAGAYEQFF.